The 27 T cell receptor beta chains in this list originate from one sample, sequenced in a study of T cells in tuberculosis. Clones were read by immunoSEQ multiplex PCR, and TCRdb kept only the in-frame ones, dropping some. The sample shows over 25,000 clones, about 91% of them seen only once. The time point: new active TB diagnosis, blood taken before or within 7 days of starting treatment. The sample consisted of PBMCs, taken at tuberculosis diagnosis. Source of these receptors: an adult with tuberculosis.

V is TRBV13 and J is TRBJ1-4; weak D call: TRBD1 (6 bases). V lost 5 bases to trimming and J lost 7 bases, with 17 bases between them. This CDR3 has 15 residues. CDR1 PRHDT and CDR2 FYEKMQ come from the germline V gene (reference sequence). The CDR3 DNA is TGTGCCAGCAGCGCGGTGGGAACAGGGAGTGAAAAACTGTTTTTT. The encoded protein is CASSAVGTGSEKLFF.

Concerning this clone itself: Germline is not matched at one junction end, which may reflect a read error. The gene calls are TRBV5-5 and TRBJ1-5; D is possibly TRBD1 (5 bases). Germline CDR1 is SGHKS and CDR2 is YYEKEE (reference sequence). The CDR3 extends over 14 amino acids. The CDR3 DNA follows: TGTGCCAGCAGCTCCGACAGAGTCAATCATCCCCAGCATTTT. As protein: CASSSDRVNHPQHF.

V usage is TRBV11-3 and J usage is TRBJ2-7; TRBD1 might be the D (5 bases). The V and J ends lost 4 bases and 4 bases respectively, with 11 bases between them. Germline loops: CDR1 SGHNT, CDR2 YENEEA. The length of the CDR3 is 13 residues. CDR3 nucleotides: TGTGCCAGCAGCTCCATCGACAGTTACGAGCAGTACTTC. Translating it yields CASSSIDSYEQYF.

This rearrangement joins TRBV15 to TRBJ2-7; 9 nucleotides match TRBD2. The germline V gene has CDR1 LNHNV and CDR2 YYDKDF (reference sequence). The CDR3 runs 17 residues. V shed 3 bases, J shed 5 bases, and the junction held 14 bases outside the gene matches. In DNA, the CDR3 is TGTGCCACCAGCAGCGGGGGCGAGCGGGAGGCTGACCACGAGCAGTACTTC. It yields the protein CATSSGGEREADHEQYF.

This clone was detected once. The chain uses TRBV10-3 and TRBJ2-4, with 8 nucleotides matching TRBD1. CDR3 length equals 13 residues. V was pared by 10 bases and J by 5 bases, with 7 bases of the junction left unmatched. CDR1 is ENHRY and CDR2 is SYGVKD in the germline V gene. The CDR3 spells CATSTGGENIQYF. The CDR3 nucleotides are TGTGCCACCTCAACAGGGGGAGAAAACATTCAGTACTTC.

In nucleotides, the CDR3 is TGTGCCAGCAGACTCTACGGGGTCGGCGAGCAGTACTTC. Its protein is CASRLYGVGEQYF. This rearrangement joins TRBV21-1 to TRBJ2-7; TRBD2 is the table's D call, not checked against the DNA. TRBV21-1 constitutes a pseudogene. The CDR3 contains 13 residues.

The chain uses TRBV28 and TRBJ1-1, with 7 bases identical to TRBD1. This CDR3 is built from 16 residues. V shed 3 bases, J shed 5 bases, and the junction held 12 bases outside the gene matches. Germline CDR1 MDHEN, CDR2 SYDVKM. The CDR3 is CASSFQQGIFRTEAFF. CDR3 coding DNA: TGTGCCAGCAGTTTTCAACAGGGGATTTTTAGGACTGAAGCTTTCTTT.

The J gene is TRBJ1-2, the V gene TRBV28, with D possibly being TRBD1 (6 bases). The CDR3 totals 12 residues. The V gene lost 3 bases and the J gene lost 9 bases, with 11 bases spanning the gap. Germline-derived CDR1 and CDR2 are MDHEN and SYDVKM. CDR3 protein: CASSLGGASYTF. CDR3 in DNA: TGTGCCAGCAGTTTGGGGGGGGCGAGCTACACCTTC.

The J gene is TRBJ2-7, the V gene TRBV15, with a tentative D call TRBD2 (5 bases). The germline V gene has CDR1 LNHNV and CDR2 YYDKDF (reference sequence). The CDR3 runs 16 residues. V lost 3 bases, J lost 1 base, and 16 bases lay in between. The CDR3 loop reads CATSRRRAPGSYEQYF. DNA of the CDR3: TGTGCCACCAGCAGGAGACGGGCCCCGGGGTCCTACGAGCAGTACTTC.

The rearrangement links TRBV30 to TRBJ2-7, with a weak D call TRBD1 (5 bases). CDR1 GTSNPN and CDR2 SVGIG come from the germline V gene (reference sequence). This CDR3 has 13 residues. V gave up 0 bases and J gave up 4 bases, with 10 bases separating them. CDR3 coding DNA: TGTGCCTGGAGTGTAGGGGCCTTATACGAGCAGTACTTC. It specifies CAWSVGALYEQYF.

The rearrangement joins TRBV18 to TRBJ1-1, with no clear D. Germline V gives CDR1 KGHSH, CDR2 LQKENI. Trimming took off 0 bases at V and 0 bases at J, with 8 bases between the two ends. The CDR3 consists of 15 residues. The CDR3 DNA reads as TGTGCCAGCTCACCACCGGGGAGGATGAACACTGAAGCTTTCTTT. This sequence encodes CASSPPGRMNTEAFF.

The CDR3 loop reads CASSQDTGQFF. The CDR3 DNA is TGTGCCAGCAGCCAAGATACCGGGCAGTTCTTC. The rearrangement joins TRBV14 to TRBJ2-1; D gene uncertain. V was pared by 0 bases and J by 12 bases, with 6 bases between. The CDR3 is 11 amino acids. Looked up from germline, CDR1 is SGHDN and CDR2 is FVKESK.

The genes are TRBV9 and TRBJ1-5, with D possibly being TRBD1 (5 bases). Trimming took 3 bases from V and 2 from J, leaving 9 bases between them. Per germline, CDR1 SGDLS and CDR2 YYNGEE. This CDR3 is 14 amino acids long. In DNA form, the CDR3 reads TGTGCCAGCAGCGCCACAGGAGGCAATCAGCCCCAGCATTTT. Its protein is CASSATGGNQPQHF.

This chain connects TRBV6-5 to TRBJ1-2; no reliable D call. The CDR3 consists of 15 residues. V was shortened by 4 bases and J by 5 bases, with 17 bases between the two germline ends. In germline, CDR1 is MNHEY, CDR2 SVGAGI. CDR3 nucleotides: TGTGCCAGCAGTTTGGACGGCACGGAGCGGTATGGCTACACCTTC. It translates to CASSLDGTERYGYTF.

This sequence joins TRBV2 and TRBJ1-4; D may be TRBD1 (5 bases). V was cut by 6 bases and J by 8 bases, with 19 bases left in between. The CDR3 is 15 residues long. Germline CDR1 reads SNHLY; CDR2 reads FYNNEI. The CDR3 DNA reads as TGTGCCAGCAGATTTATGGGGCAGGGTGGCGAAAAACTGTTTTTT. It is translated as CASRFMGQGGEKLFF.

This chain joins TRBV10-3 and TRBJ1-5, with 9 positions matching TRBD1. Germline CDR1 and CDR2: ENHRY and SYGVKD. V was pared by 3 bases and J by 4 bases, with 10 bases of the junction left unmatched. The CDR3 consists of 17 residues. Written as DNA, the CDR3 is TGTGCCATCAGTGAAGACAGGGGGATGGTAGCGAATCAGCCCCAGCATTTT. Amino acids: CAISEDRGMVANQPQHF.

This chain joins TRBV2 and TRBJ2-3; 11 bases map to TRBD2. V lost 6 bases and J lost 2; bases outside the gene matches: 7. There are 16 residues in the CDR3. CDR1 SNHLY and CDR2 FYNNEI come from the germline V gene. CDR3: CASSPGTSGFTDTQYF. Written as DNA, the CDR3 is TGTGCCAGCAGCCCCGGGACTAGCGGATTCACAGATACGCAGTATTTT.

This chain joins TRBV4-1 and TRBJ1-2; D might be TRBD1 (6 bases). This CDR3 has 16 amino acids. The germline V gene encodes CDR1 MGHRA and CDR2 YSYEKL. Trimming left V 0 bases short and J 4 bases short, with 15 bases between. The CDR3: CASSQDGGQGLYGYTF. In DNA form, the CDR3 reads TGCGCCAGCAGCCAAGATGGGGGCCAGGGCCTCTATGGCTACACCTTC.

The chain uses TRBV19 and TRBJ2-5, with D possibly TRBD2 on 5 matching bases. The germline gives CDR1 LNHDA, CDR2 SQIVND (reference sequence). The ends were cut back, 8 bases at V and 2 bases at J, with 15 bases in the middle. This CDR3 comprises 14 residues. CDR3 region: CASLYPEGQETQYF. In DNA form, the CDR3 reads TGTGCCAGTCTGTACCCCGAGGGTCAAGAGACCCAGTACTTC.

CDR3 protein: CASGLAPTLAGELFF. The DNA of the CDR3 is TGTGCTAGTGGTTTGGCCCCAACTCTTGCCGGGGAGCTGTTTTTT. The V call is TRBV12-5, the J call TRBJ2-2; D gene uncertain. Germline V gives CDR1 LGHNT, CDR2 FRNRAP. The V gene lost 1 base and the J gene lost 6 bases, with 12 bases spanning the gap. The CDR3 covers 15 residues.

The V call is TRBV25-1, the J call TRBJ1-2; the match to TRBD1 covers 7 bases. The CDR3 totals 14 residues. J gave up 2 bases and V 5 bases, and 5 bases lay outside the gene matches. Germline CDR1 and CDR2: MGHDK and SYGVNS. The CDR3 sequence is CASSSRTGNYGYTF. The CDR3, as DNA: TGTGCCAGCAGTTCCCGGACAGGAAACTATGGCTACACCTTC.

The rearrangement joins TRBV19 to TRBJ1-1, with 8 bases fitting TRBD1. The CDR3 extends over 15 amino acids. The germline V gene has CDR1 LNHDA and CDR2 SQIVND (reference sequence). The ends lost 8 bases at V and 3 bases at J; junction bases unmatched: 11. Here the CDR3 DNA reads TGTGCCAGTCATGACAGGGGCCTCAAGGACACTGAAGCTTTCTTT. Translating it yields CASHDRGLKDTEAFF.

V usage is TRBV29-1 and J usage is TRBJ1-1; 7 bases line up with TRBD1. This CDR3 has 13 residues. CDR1 and CDR2 (germline): SQVTM, ANQGSEA. The V segment lost 5 bases and the J segment 4 bases; nucleotides outside the gene matches: 7. The CDR3 nucleotides read TGCAGCGTTTACAGGGGATTGCGCACTGAAGCTTTCTTT. It is translated as CSVYRGLRTEAFF.

CDR3 region: CASSYSTGKPQHF. CDR3 nucleotide sequence: TGTGCCAGCAGTTACTCGACCGGGAAGCCCCAGCATTTT. This chain joins TRBV6-5 and TRBJ1-5, with D hard to call. CDR3 length: 13 residues. Trimming took 0 bases from V and 8 from J, leaving 8 bases between them. Germline loops: CDR1 MNHEY, CDR2 SVGAGI.

This chain links TRBV6-1 with TRBJ2-1, with 7 bases matching TRBD2. The length of the CDR3 is 16 residues. J lost 5 bases, V lost 3 bases, and 10 bases had no gene match. Germline V gives CDR1 MNHNS, CDR2 SASEGT. CDR3 amino acids: CASSDPPASGHNEQFF. For the CDR3, the DNA is TGTGCCAGCAGTGACCCCCCGGCTAGCGGCCACAATGAGCAGTTCTTC.

V gene TRBV29-1 combines with J gene TRBJ1-1; D might be TRBD1 (5 bases). CDR3 length: 10 residues. Germline V gene lookup returns CDR1 SQVTM and CDR2 ANQGSEA. CDR3 loop: CSVREAEAFF. In DNA, the CDR3 is TGCAGTGTCAGGGAGGCTGAAGCTTTCTTT.

The genes are TRBV7-9 and TRBJ2-1; perhaps TRBD2 as D (6 bases). Germline loops: CDR1 SEHNR, CDR2 FQNEAQ (reference sequence). Trimming removed 5 bases at V and 0 bases at J, with 14 bases between. This CDR3 has 16 amino acids. The CDR3 nucleotides read TGTGCCAGCAGCCCCCGGCCCGGGAGCTCCTACAATGAGCAGTTCTTC. Translated: CASSPRPGSSYNEQFF.